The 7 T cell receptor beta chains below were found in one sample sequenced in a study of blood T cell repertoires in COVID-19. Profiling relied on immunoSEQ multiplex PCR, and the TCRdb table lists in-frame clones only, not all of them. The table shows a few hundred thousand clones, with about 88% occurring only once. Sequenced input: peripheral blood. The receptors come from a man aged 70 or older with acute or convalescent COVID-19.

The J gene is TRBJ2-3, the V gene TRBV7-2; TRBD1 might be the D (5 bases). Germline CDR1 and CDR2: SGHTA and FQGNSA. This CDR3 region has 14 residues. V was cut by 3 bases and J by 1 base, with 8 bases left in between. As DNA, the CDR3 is TGTGCCAGCAGCTTCCAGGGCGGCACAGATACGCAGTATTTT. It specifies CASSFQGGTDTQYF.

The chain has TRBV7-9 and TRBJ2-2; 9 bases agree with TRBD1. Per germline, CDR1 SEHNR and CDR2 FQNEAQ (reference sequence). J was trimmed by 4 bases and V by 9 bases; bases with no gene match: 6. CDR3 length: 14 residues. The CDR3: CASHGQGITGELFF. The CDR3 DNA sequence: TGTGCCAGTCATGGACAGGGGATCACCGGGGAGCTGTTTTTT.

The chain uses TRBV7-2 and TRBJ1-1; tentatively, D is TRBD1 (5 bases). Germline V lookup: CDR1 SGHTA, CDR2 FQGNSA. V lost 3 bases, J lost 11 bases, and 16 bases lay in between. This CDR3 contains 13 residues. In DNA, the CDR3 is TGTGCCAGCAGCTTGGGGAGACTACGGGGGGCTTTCTTT. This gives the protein CASSLGRLRGAFF.

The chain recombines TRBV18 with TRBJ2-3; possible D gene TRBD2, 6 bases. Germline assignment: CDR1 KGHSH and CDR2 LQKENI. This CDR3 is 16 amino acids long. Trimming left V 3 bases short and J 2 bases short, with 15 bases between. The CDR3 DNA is TGTGCCAGCTCACCGTTTAGCGGAGTGATCACAGATACGCAGTATTTT. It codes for CASSPFSGVITDTQYF. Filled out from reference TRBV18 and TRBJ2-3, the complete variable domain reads NAGVMQNPRHLVRRRGQEARLRCSPMKGHSHVYWYRQLPEEGLKFMVYLQKENIIDESGMPKERFSAEFPKEGPSILRIQQVVRGDSAAYFCASSPFSGVITDTQYFGPGTRLTVL.

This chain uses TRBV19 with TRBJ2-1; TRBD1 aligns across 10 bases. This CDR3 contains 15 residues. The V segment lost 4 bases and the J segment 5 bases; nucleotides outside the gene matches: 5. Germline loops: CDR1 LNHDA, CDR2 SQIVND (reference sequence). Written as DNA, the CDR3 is TGTGCCAGTAGTACGACAGGGGGCGCGGACAATGAGCAGTTCTTC. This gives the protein CASSTTGGADNEQFF.

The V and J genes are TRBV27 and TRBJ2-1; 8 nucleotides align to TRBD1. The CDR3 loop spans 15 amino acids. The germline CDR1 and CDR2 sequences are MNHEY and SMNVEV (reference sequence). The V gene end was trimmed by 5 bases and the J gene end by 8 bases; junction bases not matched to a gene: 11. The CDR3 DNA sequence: TGTGCCAGCAGTCACGGACAGGGAGGATTGGATGAGCAGTTCTTC. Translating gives CASSHGQGGLDEQFF.

CDR3 nucleotides: TGTGCCAGCAGTTTTCGGGGTGAGCAGTTCTTC. Residues: CASSFRGEQFF. The chain links TRBV28 to TRBJ2-1; possibly TRBD2 for D (5 bases). V shed 3 bases and J shed 9 bases, with 6 bases lying between them. The CDR3 is 11 amino acids. Per the germline V gene, CDR1 is MDHEN and CDR2 is SYDVKM.